The clone carrying this T cell receptor (beta chain) was counted once. Its antigen is not identified. These data are taken from a study of cytomegalovirus exposure and HLA in healthy donors. General observations from the study: V segments that were indistinguishable, TRBV6-2 and TRBV6-3 among them, were omitted from analysis. Most sequenced TCRs were rare (though some public TCRs occurred in many donors).

PCR amplification relied on 60 Vbeta primers (plus 13 Jbeta primers). TCRdb keeps only in-frame clones here, not all; method: immunoSEQ multiplex PCR. The data hold under 150,000 clones, with roughly four fifths observed a single time. The donors gave bone marrow, and they were healthy. V shed 8 bases and J shed 7 bases, with 20 bases lying between them. CDR3 length: 15 amino acids. In germline, CDR1 is MDHEN, CDR2 SYDVKM. The source is a woman aged 40-49 years in good health and CMV-seropositive. This chain uses TRBV28 with TRBJ1-4; possibly TRBD1 for D (5 bases). Material for sequencing was PBMCs. Written as DNA, the CDR3 is TGTGCCAGCCAGGAGGGAACTGGGGGTGGTGAAAAACTGTTTTTT. Protein product: CASQEGTGGGEKLFF.